The rows below give T cell receptor beta chains drawn from one sample of a study of shared clonotypes between healthy human individuals. Sequencing was performed with immunoSEQ multiplex PCR; in TCRdb, only in-frame clones are kept and a portion is missing. In the table there are 2 million to 2.5 million clones, about 94% of which are singletons. What was sequenced was naive CD4+ T cells sorted from blood. The receptors were sampled from a young man in good health. CDR3s include the opening cysteine and the closing phenylalanine or tryptophan. The D gene is left open where the match is weak. Clone size appears in some rows only: once, few, many, or a class for an expanded clone.

D: TRBD1; size: NA; J: TRBJ1-2; V: TRBV7-2; DNA: TGTGCCAGCAGCCCCGGGACAGGGGCTCGTGGCTACACCTTC; CDR3: CASSPGTGARGYTF
D: TRBD2; size: NA; J: TRBJ2-3; V: TRBV5-4; DNA: TGTGCCAGCAGCGTGGCTGCGCGGGGGGGCGCAGATACGCAGTATTTT; CDR3: CASSVAARGGADTQYF
D: NA; size: NA; J: TRBJ2-7; V: TRBV18; DNA: TGTGCCAGCTCACCTGCTTCAGGATCAGGGCGAACCTACGAGCAGTACTTC; CDR3: CASSPASGSGRTYEQYF
D: NA; size: NA; J: TRBJ1-1; V: TRBV7-9; DNA: TGTGCCAGCAGCTTAGAAGGGGGCACTGAAGCTTTCTTT; CDR3: CASSLEGGTEAFF
D: NA; size: NA; J: TRBJ1-5; V: TRBV19; DNA: TGTGCCAGTAGTCGACAGGTTGATAGCAATCAGCCCCAGCATTTT; CDR3: CASSRQVDSNQPQHF
D: NA; size: NA; J: TRBJ2-2; V: TRBV19; DNA: TGTGCCAGTAGTATCTGGGGAGACGCGAACACCGGGGAGCTGTTTTTT; CDR3: CASSIWGDANTGELFF
D: NA; size: NA; J: TRBJ2-7; V: TRBV18; DNA: TGTGCCAGCTCACCGTACGGGGCTTCGCAGTACTTC; CDR3: CASSPYGASQYF
D: TRBD1; size: NA; J: TRBJ1-1; V: TRBV6-5; DNA: TGTGCCAGCAGGGGCGACAGGGCCGGCGACACTGAAGCTTTCTTT; CDR3: CASRGDRAGDTEAFF
D: NA; size: NA; J: TRBJ2-2; V: TRBV6-5; DNA: TGTGCCAGCAGTTACGGGGGTACCGGGGAGCTGTTTTTT; CDR3: CASSYGGTGELFF
D: TRBD1; size: once; J: TRBJ1-4; V: TRBV7-9; DNA: TGTGCCAGCAGCGTCGGGACAGCAACTAATGAAAAACTGTTTTTT; CDR3: CASSVGTATNEKLFF
D: NA; size: NA; J: TRBJ2-7; V: TRBV9; DNA: TGTGCCAGCAGCACACAAACAGGGAGAAGGCAGTACTTC; CDR3: CASSTQTGRRQYF
D: NA; size: NA; J: TRBJ2-2; V: TRBV19; DNA: TGTGCCAGTAGAAAAAGTAGGATAGGGACCCCGGGCACCGGGGAGCTGTTTTTT; CDR3: CASRKSRIGTPGTGELFF
D: TRBD1; size: NA; J: TRBJ1-5; V: TRBV19; DNA: TGTGCCAGTAGTGTAAGGACAGGGGTTGGCAATCAGCCCCAGCATTTT; CDR3: CASSVRTGVGNQPQHF
D: NA; size: NA; J: TRBJ1-2; V: TRBV2; DNA: TGTGCCAGAGACAGGCCCAACTATGGCTACACCTTC; CDR3: CARDRPNYGYTF
D: NA; size: NA; J: TRBJ1-4; V: TRBV13; DNA: TGTGCCAGCAGCAACGGACAGTTAAGAGGTGAAAAACTGTTTTTT; CDR3: CASSNGQLRGEKLFF
D: TRBD1; size: NA; J: TRBJ1-1; V: TRBV5-1; DNA: TGCGCCAGCAGCTTGTTGGGACAGGAGAACACTGAAGCTTTCTTT; CDR3: CASSLLGQENTEAFF
D: TRBD1; size: NA; J: TRBJ2-7; V: TRBV11-3; DNA: TGTGCCAGCAGCTTGGCGGACAGGGGAAGCGAGCAGTACTTC; CDR3: CASSLADRGSEQYF
D: TRBD2; size: NA; J: TRBJ2-7; V: TRBV18; DNA: TGTGCCAGCTCTCTTTTAGGACTAGCGGGAGTACCCCCATACGAGCAGTACTTC; CDR3: CASSLLGLAGVPPYEQYF
D: TRBD1; size: NA; J: TRBJ2-2; V: TRBV12-5; DNA: TGTGCTAGTGGTACCGGACAGGCGTCTTCGGCCGGGGAGCTGTTTTTT; CDR3: CASGTGQASSAGELFF
D: NA; size: NA; J: TRBJ1-2; V: TRBV9; DNA: TGTGCCAGCAGCGTAGAGTCGTCCGCCGGGGGCTACACCTTC; CDR3: CASSVESSAGGYTF
D: TRBD1; size: NA; J: TRBJ1-5; V: TRBV28; DNA: TGTGCCAGCAGACTAAGACAGGGGAATCAGCCCCAGCATTTT; CDR3: CASRLRQGNQPQHF
D: TRBD1; size: NA; J: TRBJ2-2; V: TRBV28; DNA: TGTGCCAGCAGTCCGATGGACAGGGGGCCCGGGGAGCTGTTTTTT; CDR3: CASSPMDRGPGELFF
D: NA; size: NA; J: TRBJ1-2; V: TRBV6-1; DNA: TGTGCCAGCAGTGGTGCTAAGGGGGAGATTAGCTATGGCTACACCTTC; CDR3: CASSGAKGEISYGYTF
D: NA; size: NA; J: TRBJ2-5; V: TRBV7-3; DNA: TGTGCCAGCAGCTTAATAGCCGGACCCCAAGAGACCCAGTACTTC; CDR3: CASSLIAGPQETQYF
D: NA; size: NA; J: TRBJ1-4; V: TRBV28; DNA: TGTGCCAGCACCATAGGGGCAGGGCGCGATGAAAAACTGTTTTTT; CDR3: CASTIGAGRDEKLFF
D: NA; size: NA; J: TRBJ1-4; V: TRBV11-3; DNA: TGTGCCAGCAGCTTAATGGAGGGCGGTGAAAAACTGTTTTTT; CDR3: CASSLMEGGEKLFF
D: TRBD1; size: NA; J: TRBJ1-1; V: TRBV19; DNA: TGTGCCAGTAGTATAGATCCTGGGACAGCATTAGCTTTCTTT; CDR3: CASSIDPGTALAFF
D: TRBD2; size: once; J: TRBJ2-7; V: TRBV6-5; DNA: TGTGCCAGCAGTTACCGGCGGACTAGCGTGTCCAACGAGCAGTACTTC; CDR3: CASSYRRTSVSNEQYF
D: TRBD1; size: NA; J: TRBJ1-6; V: TRBV30; DNA: TGTGCCGCCACCTACGGGACAGTCTATAATTCACCCCTCCACTTT; CDR3: CAATYGTVYNSPLHF
D: NA; size: NA; J: TRBJ2-5; V: TRBV7-6; DNA: TGTGCCAGCAGCCCCGCGGGACCAGGGGCCCAAGAGACCCAGTACTTC; CDR3: CASSPAGPGAQETQYF
D: NA; size: NA; J: TRBJ2-3; V: TRBV7-9; DNA: TGTGCCACCCTAGGCATTACCGGGACTACGCAGTATTTT; CDR3: CATLGITGTTQYF
D: NA; size: once; J: TRBJ2-7; V: TRBV29-1; DNA: TGCAGCGTGCGACTGTCCTACGAGCAGTACTTC; CDR3: CSVRLSYEQYF